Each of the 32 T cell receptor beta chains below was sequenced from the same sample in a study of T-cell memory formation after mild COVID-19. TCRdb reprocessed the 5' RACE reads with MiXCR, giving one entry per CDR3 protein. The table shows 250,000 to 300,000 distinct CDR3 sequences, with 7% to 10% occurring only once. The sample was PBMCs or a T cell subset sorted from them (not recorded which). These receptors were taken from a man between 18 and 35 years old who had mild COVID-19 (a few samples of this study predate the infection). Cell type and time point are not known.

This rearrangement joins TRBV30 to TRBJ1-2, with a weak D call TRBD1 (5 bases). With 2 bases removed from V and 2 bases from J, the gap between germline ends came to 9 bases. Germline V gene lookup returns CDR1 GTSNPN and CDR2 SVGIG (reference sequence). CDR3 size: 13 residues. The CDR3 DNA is TGTGCCTGGAGTCGGTGGGGGAACTATGGCTACACCTTC. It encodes CAWSRWGNYGYTF.

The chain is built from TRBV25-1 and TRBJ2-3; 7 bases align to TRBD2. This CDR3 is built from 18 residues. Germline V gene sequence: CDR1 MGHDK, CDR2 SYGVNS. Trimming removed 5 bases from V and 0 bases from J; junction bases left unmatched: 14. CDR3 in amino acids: CASSLGAGRGDSTDTQYF. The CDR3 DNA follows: TGTGCCAGCAGTCTGGGTGCGGGTCGGGGGGACAGCACAGATACGCAGTATTTT.

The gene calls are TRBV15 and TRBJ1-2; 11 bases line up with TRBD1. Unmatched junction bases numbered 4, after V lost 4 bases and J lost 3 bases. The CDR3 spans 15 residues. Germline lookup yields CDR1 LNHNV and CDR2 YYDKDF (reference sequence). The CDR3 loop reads CATSTRDRGYYGYTF. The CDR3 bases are TGTGCCACCAGCACCCGGGACAGGGGGTACTATGGCTACACCTTC.

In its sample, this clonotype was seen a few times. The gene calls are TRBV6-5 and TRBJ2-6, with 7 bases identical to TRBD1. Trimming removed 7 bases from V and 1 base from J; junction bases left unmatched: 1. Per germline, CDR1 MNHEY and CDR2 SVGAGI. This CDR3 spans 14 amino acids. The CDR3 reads CASMTGSGANVLTF. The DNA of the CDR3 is TGTGCCAGCATGACAGGGTCTGGGGCCAACGTCCTGACTTTC.

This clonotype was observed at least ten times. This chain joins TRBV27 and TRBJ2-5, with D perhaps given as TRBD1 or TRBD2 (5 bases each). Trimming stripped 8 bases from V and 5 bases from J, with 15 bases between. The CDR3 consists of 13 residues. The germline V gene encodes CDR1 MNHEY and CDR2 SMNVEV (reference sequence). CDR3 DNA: TGTGCCAGCCGATATCGGGGCAGGGAGACCCAGTACTTC. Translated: CASRYRGRETQYF.

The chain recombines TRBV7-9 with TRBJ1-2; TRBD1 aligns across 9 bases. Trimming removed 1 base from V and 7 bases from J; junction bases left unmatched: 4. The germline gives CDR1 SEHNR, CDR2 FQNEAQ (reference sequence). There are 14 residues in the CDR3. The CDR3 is CASSLVGQGGGYTF. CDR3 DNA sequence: TGTGCCAGCAGCTTAGTGGGACAGGGAGGTGGCTACACCTTC.

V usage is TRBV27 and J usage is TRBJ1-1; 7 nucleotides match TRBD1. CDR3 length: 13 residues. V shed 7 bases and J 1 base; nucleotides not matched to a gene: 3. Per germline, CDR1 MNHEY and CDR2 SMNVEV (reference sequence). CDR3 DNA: TGTGCCAGCACAGGACAGGAGAACACTGAAGCTTTCTTT. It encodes CASTGQENTEAFF.

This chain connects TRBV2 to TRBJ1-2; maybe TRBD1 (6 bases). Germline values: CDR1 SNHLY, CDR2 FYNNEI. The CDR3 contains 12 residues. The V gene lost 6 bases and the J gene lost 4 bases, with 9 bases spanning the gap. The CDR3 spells CASRMDSYGYTF. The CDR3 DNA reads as TGTGCCAGCAGGATGGACAGCTATGGCTACACCTTC.

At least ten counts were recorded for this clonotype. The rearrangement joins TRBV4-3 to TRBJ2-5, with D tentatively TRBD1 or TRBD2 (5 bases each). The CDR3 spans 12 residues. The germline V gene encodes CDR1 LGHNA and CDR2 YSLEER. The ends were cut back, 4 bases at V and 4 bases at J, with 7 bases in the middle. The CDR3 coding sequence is TGCGCCAGCAGCCGGGACGGAGAGACCCAGTACTTC. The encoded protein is CASSRDGETQYF.

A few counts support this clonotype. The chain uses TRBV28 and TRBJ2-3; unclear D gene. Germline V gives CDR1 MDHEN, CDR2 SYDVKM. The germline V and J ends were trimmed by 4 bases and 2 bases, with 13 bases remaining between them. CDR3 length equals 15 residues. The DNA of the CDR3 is TGTGCCAGCAGTTCGCTAGGAGAGTTCACAGATACGCAGTATTTT. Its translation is CASSSLGEFTDTQYF.

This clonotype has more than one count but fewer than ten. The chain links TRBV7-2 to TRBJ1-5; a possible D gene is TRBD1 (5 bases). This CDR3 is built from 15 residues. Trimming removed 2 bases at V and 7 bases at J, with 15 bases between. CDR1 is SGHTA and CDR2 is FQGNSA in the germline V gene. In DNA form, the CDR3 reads TGTGCCAGCAGCTTAATGCAGGGTCTGTTGCAGCCCCAGCATTTT. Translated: CASSLMQGLLQPQHF.

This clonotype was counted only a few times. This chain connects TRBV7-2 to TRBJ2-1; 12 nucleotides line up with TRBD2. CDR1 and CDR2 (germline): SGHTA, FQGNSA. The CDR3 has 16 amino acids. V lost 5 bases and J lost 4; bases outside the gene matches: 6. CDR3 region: CASSKPSGGAYNEQFF. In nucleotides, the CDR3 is TGTGCCAGCAGCAAACCTAGCGGGGGGGCATACAATGAGCAGTTCTTC.

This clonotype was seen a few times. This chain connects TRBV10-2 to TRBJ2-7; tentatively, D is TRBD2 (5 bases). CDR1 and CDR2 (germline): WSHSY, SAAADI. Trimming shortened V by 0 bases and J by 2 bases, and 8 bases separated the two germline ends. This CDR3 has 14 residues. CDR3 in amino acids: CASSESRETYEQYF. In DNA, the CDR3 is TGCGCCAGCAGTGAGTCGAGGGAGACCTACGAGCAGTACTTC.

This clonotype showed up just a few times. The CDR3, as DNA: TGTGCCAGCAGCCTCCGTTTCAGGGGATCCGGGGAGCTGTTTTTT. Its translation: CASSLRFRGSGELFF. The chain employs TRBV9 and TRBJ2-2; D is possibly TRBD1 (6 bases). Germline V CDR1 and CDR2: SGDLS, YYNGEE. CDR3 size: 15 residues. V shed 4 bases and J shed 6 bases, with 16 bases lying between them.

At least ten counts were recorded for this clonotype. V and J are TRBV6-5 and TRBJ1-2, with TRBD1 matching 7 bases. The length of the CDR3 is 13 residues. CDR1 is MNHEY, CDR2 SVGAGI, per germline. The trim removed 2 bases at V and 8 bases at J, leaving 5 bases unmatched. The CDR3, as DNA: TGTGCCAGCAGTTACGGACAGGCGCGAGGCTACACCTTC. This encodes CASSYGQARGYTF.

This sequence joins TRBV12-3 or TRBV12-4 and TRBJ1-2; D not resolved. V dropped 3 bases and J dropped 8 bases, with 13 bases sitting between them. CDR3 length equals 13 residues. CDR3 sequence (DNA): TGTGCCAGCAGTTTCTGGACCGGGCAGGGCTACACCTTC. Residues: CASSFWTGQGYTF.

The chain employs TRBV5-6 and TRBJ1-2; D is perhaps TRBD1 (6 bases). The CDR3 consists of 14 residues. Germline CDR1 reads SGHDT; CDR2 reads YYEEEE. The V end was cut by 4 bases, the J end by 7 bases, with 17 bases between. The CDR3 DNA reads TGTGCCAGCAGCCCTCCGCGGGGGGGGCTTGGCTACACCTTC. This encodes CASSPPRGGLGYTF.

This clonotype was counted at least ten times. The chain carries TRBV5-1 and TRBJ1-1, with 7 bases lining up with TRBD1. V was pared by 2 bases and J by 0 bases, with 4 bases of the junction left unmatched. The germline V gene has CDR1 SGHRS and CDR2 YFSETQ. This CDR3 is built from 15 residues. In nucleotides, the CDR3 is TGCGCCAGCAGCTTCGGGACAGCTATGAACACTGAAGCTTTCTTT. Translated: CASSFGTAMNTEAFF.

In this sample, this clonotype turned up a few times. DNA of the CDR3: TGTGCCAGCACTTGGAGGGGGAAGAACTATGGCTACACCTTC. This translates into CASTWRGKNYGYTF. This chain connects TRBV5-6 to TRBJ1-2; maybe TRBD1 (6 bases). Germline CDR1 is SGHDT and CDR2 is YYEEEE. With 6 bases removed from V and 2 bases from J, the gap between germline ends came to 14 bases. CDR3 length: 14 amino acids.

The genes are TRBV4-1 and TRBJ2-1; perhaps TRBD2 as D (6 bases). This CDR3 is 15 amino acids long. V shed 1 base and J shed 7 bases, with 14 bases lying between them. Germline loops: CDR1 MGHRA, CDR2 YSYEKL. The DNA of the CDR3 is TGCGCCAGCAGCCAAGGAGGGCAAGGGACTAATGAGCAGTTCTTC. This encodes CASSQGGQGTNEQFF.

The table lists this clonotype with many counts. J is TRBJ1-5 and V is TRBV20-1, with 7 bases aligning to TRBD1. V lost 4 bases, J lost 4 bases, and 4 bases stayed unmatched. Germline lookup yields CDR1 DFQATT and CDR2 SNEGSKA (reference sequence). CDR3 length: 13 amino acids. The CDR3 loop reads CSATRDSNQPQHF. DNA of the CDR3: TGCAGTGCTACCCGGGACAGTAATCAGCCCCAGCATTTT.

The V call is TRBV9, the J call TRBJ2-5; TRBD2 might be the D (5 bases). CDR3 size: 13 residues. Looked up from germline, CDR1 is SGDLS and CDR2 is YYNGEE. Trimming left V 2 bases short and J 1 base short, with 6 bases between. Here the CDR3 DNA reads TGTGCCAGCAGCGTCGGGGTCCAAGAGACCCAGTACTTC. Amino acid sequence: CASSVGVQETQYF.

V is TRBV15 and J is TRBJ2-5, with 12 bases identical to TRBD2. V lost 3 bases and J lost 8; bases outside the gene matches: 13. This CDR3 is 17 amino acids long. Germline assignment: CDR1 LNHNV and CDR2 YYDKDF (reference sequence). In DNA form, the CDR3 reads TGTGCCACCAGCAGGGACGGACTAGCGGGGACCTCAATCACCCAGTACTTC. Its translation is CATSRDGLAGTSITQYF.

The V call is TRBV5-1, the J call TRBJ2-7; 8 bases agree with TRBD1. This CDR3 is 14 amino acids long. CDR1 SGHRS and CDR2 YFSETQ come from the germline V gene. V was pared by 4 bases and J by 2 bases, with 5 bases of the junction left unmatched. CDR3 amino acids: CASSPTGETYEQYF. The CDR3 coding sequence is TGCGCCAGCAGCCCGACAGGGGAAACCTACGAGCAGTACTTC.

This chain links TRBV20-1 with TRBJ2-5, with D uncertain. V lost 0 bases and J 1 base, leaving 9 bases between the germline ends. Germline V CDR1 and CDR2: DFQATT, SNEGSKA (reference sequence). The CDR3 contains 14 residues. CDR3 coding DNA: TGCAGTGCTAGAGATCGGGCAGGCCAAGAGACCCAGTACTTC. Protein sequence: CSARDRAGQETQYF.

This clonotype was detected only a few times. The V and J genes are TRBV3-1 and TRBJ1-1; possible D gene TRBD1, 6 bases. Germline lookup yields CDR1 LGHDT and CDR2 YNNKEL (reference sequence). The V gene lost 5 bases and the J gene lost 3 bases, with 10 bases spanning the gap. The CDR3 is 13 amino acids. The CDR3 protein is CASSEDRDTEAFF. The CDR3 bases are TGTGCCAGCAGCGAGGACAGAGACACTGAAGCTTTCTTT.

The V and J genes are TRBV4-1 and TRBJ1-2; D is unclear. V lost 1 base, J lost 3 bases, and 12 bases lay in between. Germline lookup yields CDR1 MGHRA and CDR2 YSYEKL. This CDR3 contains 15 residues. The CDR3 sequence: CASSQVIQEDYGYTF. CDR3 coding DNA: TGCGCCAGCAGCCAAGTGATCCAGGAAGACTATGGCTACACCTTC.

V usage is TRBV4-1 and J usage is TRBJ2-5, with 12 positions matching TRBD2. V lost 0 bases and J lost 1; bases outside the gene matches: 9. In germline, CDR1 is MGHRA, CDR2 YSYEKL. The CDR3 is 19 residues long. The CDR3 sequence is CASSQDPASGGELQETQYF. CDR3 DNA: TGCGCCAGCAGCCAAGACCCGGCTAGCGGGGGGGAGCTCCAAGAGACCCAGTACTTC.

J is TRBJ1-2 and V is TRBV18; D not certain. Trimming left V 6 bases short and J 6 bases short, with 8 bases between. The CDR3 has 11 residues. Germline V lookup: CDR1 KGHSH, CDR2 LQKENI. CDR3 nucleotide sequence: TGTGCCAGCTCTGGGAGGGATGGCTACACCTTC. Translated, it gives CASSGRDGYTF.

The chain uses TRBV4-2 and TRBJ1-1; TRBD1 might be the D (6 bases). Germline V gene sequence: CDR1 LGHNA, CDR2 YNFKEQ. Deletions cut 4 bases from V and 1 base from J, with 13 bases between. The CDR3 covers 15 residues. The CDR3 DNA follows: TGTGCCAGCAGCCGAGCAGGGGAGGGGAACACTGAAGCTTTCTTT. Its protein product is CASSRAGEGNTEAFF.

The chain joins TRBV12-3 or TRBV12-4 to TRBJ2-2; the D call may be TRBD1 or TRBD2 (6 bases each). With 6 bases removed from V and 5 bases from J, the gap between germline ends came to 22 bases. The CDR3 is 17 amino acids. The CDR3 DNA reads TGTGCCAGCAGCTTGGGCCGGGGTTGGGGGGCTACCGGGGAGCTGTTTTTT. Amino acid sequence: CASSLGRGWGATGELFF.

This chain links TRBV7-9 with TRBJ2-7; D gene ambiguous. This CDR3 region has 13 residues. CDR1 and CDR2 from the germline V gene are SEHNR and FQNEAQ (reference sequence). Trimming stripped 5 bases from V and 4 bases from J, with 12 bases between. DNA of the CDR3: TGTGCCAGCAGCCCAACATCCGAGTACGAGCAGTACTTC. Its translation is CASSPTSEYEQYF.